The 22 T cell receptor beta chains below all came from one sample that was sequenced in a study of cytomegalovirus exposure and HLA in healthy donors. This PCR relied on a set of 60 Vbeta primers and 13 Jbeta primers. Generated by immunoSEQ multiplex PCR, the TCRdb table keeps only in-frame clones and is missing some. The top ten clones hold about 6.9% of a sample with tens of thousands of clones, around two thirds of them seen once. The sample comprised PBMCs. The receptors shown here come from a woman in her fifties or sixties in good health and CMV-seropositive.

This clone appeared a few times. J is TRBJ1-2 and V is TRBV10-2; 9 bases are a match to TRBD1. In germline, CDR1 is WSHSY, CDR2 SAAADI. After removal of 5 bases from V and 7 bases from J, the junction contained 5 bases not matched to a gene. The CDR3 is made up of 13 amino acids. As DNA, the CDR3 is TGCGCCAGCAGTCCACAGGGGGCTGGTGGCTACACCTTC. This translates into CASSPQGAGGYTF.

This clone was observed a few times. The chain combines TRBV27 with TRBJ2-1; weak D call: TRBD1 (6 bases). Germline CDR1 and CDR2: MNHEY and SMNVEV (reference sequence). Trimming stripped 5 bases from V and 5 bases from J, with 16 bases between. This CDR3 spans 15 amino acids. CDR3 sequence reads: CASSQQGRGNNEQFF. The CDR3 nucleotides read TGTGCCAGCAGTCAACAGGGTCGGGGTAACAATGAGCAGTTCTTC.

The sample holds a few counts of this clone. This chain uses TRBV2 with TRBJ2-3; 12 nucleotides align to TRBD2. This CDR3 is built from 16 residues. Germline assignment: CDR1 SNHLY and CDR2 FYNNEI. The V gene end was trimmed by 4 bases and the J gene end by 1 base; junction bases not matched to a gene: 3. CDR3 DNA: TGTGCCAGCAGTGGACTAGCGGGGGCCCGCACAGATACGCAGTATTTT. This gives the protein CASSGLAGARTDTQYF.

The rearrangement uses TRBV5-1 and TRBJ2-5; D remains ambiguous. CDR3 length: 14 amino acids. CDR1 is SGHRS, CDR2 YFSETQ, per germline. Trimming left V 0 bases short and J 5 bases short, with 11 bases between. The CDR3 sequence: CASSLGLGAETQYF. The CDR3, as DNA: TGCGCCAGCAGCTTGGGGCTGGGCGCGGAGACCCAGTACTTC.

This chain joins TRBV7-2 and TRBJ2-3; D might be TRBD2 (6 bases). The ends were cut back, 10 bases at V and 4 bases at J, with 15 bases in the middle. The CDR3 runs to 13 residues. CDR1 is SGHTA and CDR2 is FQGNSA in the germline V gene. CDR3 in DNA: TGTGCCATAAGACTAGTTTGGGCAGATACGCAGTATTTT. Encoded protein: CAIRLVWADTQYF.

The chain joins TRBV6-5 to TRBJ1-2, with a tentative D call TRBD1 (5 bases). CDR1 MNHEY and CDR2 SVGAGI come from the germline V gene. The CDR3 loop spans 15 amino acids. The V end was cut by 5 bases, the J end by 6 bases, with 19 bases between. The CDR3 here is CASSRTLGPGDGYTF. CDR3 sequence (DNA): TGTGCCAGCAGTCGAACCCTGGGGCCGGGGGATGGCTACACCTTC.

This sequence joins TRBV4-1 and TRBJ2-2; no definite D call. Germline V gene data show CDR1 as MGHRA and CDR2 as YSYEKL. The CDR3 sequence is 15 residues long. Trimming pared 4 bases from V and 1 base from J, leaving 10 bases between. In DNA, the CDR3 is TGCGCCAGCAGCCGATTCCCGCGGAACACCGGGGAGCTGTTTTTT. Its protein is CASSRFPRNTGELFF.

The chain recombines TRBV7-9 with TRBJ1-3, with a possible D match to TRBD1 (5 bases). The germline V and J ends were trimmed by 5 bases and 3 bases, with 11 bases remaining between them. Per the germline V gene, CDR1 is SEHNR and CDR2 is FQNEAQ (reference sequence). The CDR3 length is 14 residues. CDR3 bases: TGTGCCAGCAGCCCCACGGGGGATGGAAACACCATATATTTT. It codes for CASSPTGDGNTIYF.

This clone was detected only once. This chain links TRBV18 with TRBJ2-1, with TRBD2 as a possible D gene (6 bases). The CDR3 runs 15 residues. Trimming took off 3 bases at V and 6 bases at J, with 15 bases between the two ends. CDR1 KGHSH and CDR2 LQKENI come from the germline V gene. The CDR3 protein is CASSPIPGLLNEQFF. The CDR3 nucleotides read TGTGCCAGCTCACCTATCCCGGGACTCCTCAATGAGCAGTTCTTC.

The V call is TRBV5-1, the J call TRBJ1-2, with TRBD1 identical over 8 bases. Germline trimming cut 0 bases from V and 7 bases from J; bases unmatched to any gene: 5. This CDR3 contains 14 residues. Germline values: CDR1 SGHRS, CDR2 YFSETQ. The CDR3 here is CASSLEQGESGYTF. Here the CDR3 DNA reads TGCGCCAGCAGCTTGGAACAGGGGGAGAGTGGCTACACCTTC.

This clone was counted only a few times. The genes are TRBV19 and TRBJ1-2; TRBD1 aligns across 7 bases. Germline V CDR1 and CDR2: LNHDA, SQIVND (reference sequence). V lost 6 bases and J lost 4; bases outside the gene matches: 5. CDR3 length: 13 amino acids. In DNA form, the CDR3 reads TGTGCCAGTAGGAGACAGGGAGGCTATGGCTACACCTTC. Residues: CASRRQGGYGYTF.

This clone was seen only a few times. The rearrangement joins TRBV9 to TRBJ2-1; 8 bases match TRBD2. The CDR3 is 15 amino acids. CDR1 is SGDLS and CDR2 is YYNGEE in the germline V gene. The V segment lost 1 base and the J segment 10 bases; nucleotides outside the gene matches: 10. The CDR3 here is CASSVWNSGAGEQFF. The DNA for the CDR3 is TGTGCCAGCAGCGTATGGAATAGCGGGGCGGGGGAGCAGTTCTTC.

The gene calls are TRBV27 and TRBJ1-4; D might be TRBD1 (6 bases). Germline CDR1 MNHEY, CDR2 SMNVEV (reference sequence). CDR3 length: 14 amino acids. V gave up 2 bases and J gave up 5 bases, with 9 bases separating them. In DNA, the CDR3 is TGTGCCAGCAGTTTAGCAGGGGAGAATGAAAAACTGTTTTTT. Translating gives CASSLAGENEKLFF.

The CDR3 region has the DNA TGTGCCAGCTCACCACCGGGTAGGGGTGGGTCACCCCTCCACTTT. This codes for CASSPPGRGGSPLHF. The chain couples TRBV18 to TRBJ1-6, with a tentative D call TRBD1 (5 bases). Trimming took 0 bases from V and 10 from J, leaving 13 bases between them. This CDR3 is 15 amino acids long. Germline lookup yields CDR1 KGHSH and CDR2 LQKENI.

The chain joins TRBV28 to TRBJ2-7, with D possibly TRBD1 on 6 matching bases. Germline-derived CDR1 and CDR2 are MDHEN and SYDVKM. The CDR3 runs to 14 residues. V lost 5 bases to trimming and J lost 0 bases, with 11 bases between them. The CDR3 reads CASSHRDLSYEQYV. CDR3 bases: TGTGCCAGCAGTCACAGGGATCTCTCCTACGAGCAGTACGTC.

V gene TRBV4-2 combines with J gene TRBJ1-6; D is perhaps TRBD1 (5 bases). The germline V gene encodes CDR1 LGHNA and CDR2 YNFKEQ. CDR3 length equals 16 residues. The V and J ends lost 4 bases and 6 bases respectively, with 16 bases between them. The CDR3, as DNA: TGTGCCAGCAGCCCAGAACTCAGGGAAGGTAATTCACCCCTCCACTTT. As protein: CASSPELREGNSPLHF.

The rearrangement joins TRBV28 to TRBJ2-5, with TRBD1 as a possible D gene (6 bases). This CDR3 comprises 12 residues. Looked up from germline, CDR1 is MDHEN and CDR2 is SYDVKM. V was clipped by 7 bases and J by 5 bases, with 11 bases between them. CDR3: CASTGGDETQYF. Written as DNA, the CDR3 is TGTGCCAGCACTGGGGGCGATGAGACCCAGTACTTC. Full variable domain (rest looked up from reference TRBV28 and TRBJ2-5): DVKVTQSSRYLVKRTGEKVFLECVQDMDHENMFWYRQDPGLGLRLIYFSYDVKMKEKGDIPEGYSVSREKKERFSLILESASTNQTSMYLCASTGGDETQYFGPGTRLLVL.

The chain uses TRBV5-1 and TRBJ1-2; TRBD1 might be the D (5 bases). The CDR3 loop spans 13 amino acids. The germline V gene has CDR1 SGHRS and CDR2 YFSETQ. With 4 bases removed from V and 2 bases from J, the gap between germline ends came to 9 bases. The CDR3 is CASSLGGNYGYTF. The CDR3 coding sequence is TGCGCCAGCAGCCTCGGGGGGAACTATGGCTACACCTTC.

This chain uses TRBV30 with TRBJ1-4; possible D gene TRBD1, 6 bases. This CDR3 is built from 13 residues. The ends were cut back, 4 bases at V and 12 bases at J, with 18 bases in the middle. CDR1 and CDR2 (germline): GTSNPN, SVGIG (reference sequence). CDR3 DNA sequence: TGTGCCTGGACTACAGGGCCGGCCGGGGAACTGTTTTTT. Protein: CAWTTGPAGELFF.

This chain connects TRBV6-1 to TRBJ1-1, with TRBD1 as a possible D gene (5 bases). Deletions cut 3 bases from V and 5 bases from J, with 13 bases between. CDR1 and CDR2 from the germline V gene are MNHNS and SASEGT. This CDR3 spans 14 amino acids. Here the CDR3 reads CASSDGGRVTEAFF. CDR3 sequence (DNA): TGTGCCAGCAGTGACGGGGGGAGGGTAACTGAAGCTTTCTTT.

The chain links TRBV9 to TRBJ2-2; D is perhaps TRBD2 (7 bases). Trimming shortened V by 0 bases and J by 5 bases, and 14 bases separated the two germline ends. Germline V gene lookup returns CDR1 SGDLS and CDR2 YYNGEE. The CDR3 consists of 16 residues. The CDR3 spells CASSVGGRGKTGELFF. The CDR3 DNA reads as TGTGCCAGCAGCGTAGGGGGGCGGGGGAAAACCGGGGAGCTGTTTTTT.

In this sample, this clone turned up a few times. The chain recombines TRBV6-5 with TRBJ2-1, with D perhaps matching TRBD2 (6 bases). The CDR3 has 16 amino acids. Germline V gene lookup returns CDR1 MNHEY and CDR2 SVGAGI. With 0 bases removed from V and 3 bases from J, the gap between germline ends came to 12 bases. CDR3: CASSYSLPGGYNEQFF. The DNA for the CDR3 is TGTGCCAGCAGTTACTCTCTCCCCGGGGGCTACAATGAGCAGTTCTTC.